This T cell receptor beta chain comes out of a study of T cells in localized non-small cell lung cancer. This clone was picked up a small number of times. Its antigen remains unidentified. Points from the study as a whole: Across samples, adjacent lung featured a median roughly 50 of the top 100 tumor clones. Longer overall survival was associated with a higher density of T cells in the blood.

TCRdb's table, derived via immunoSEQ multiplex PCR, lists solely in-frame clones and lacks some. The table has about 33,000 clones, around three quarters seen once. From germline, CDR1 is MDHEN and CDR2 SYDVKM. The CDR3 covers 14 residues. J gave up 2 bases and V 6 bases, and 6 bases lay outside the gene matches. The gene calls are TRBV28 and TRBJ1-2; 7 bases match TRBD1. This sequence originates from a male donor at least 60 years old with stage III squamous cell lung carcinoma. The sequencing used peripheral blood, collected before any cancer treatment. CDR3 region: CASSSGGQNYGYTF. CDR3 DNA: TGTGCCAGCAGCTCAGGGGGGCAGAACTATGGCTACACCTTC.